This T cell receptor beta chain originates from a study of regulatory T cells in long-lasting Graves disease. Time point meaning: newly diagnosed GD, antithyroid drugs for less than 3 months. Extracted PBMC RNA gave rise to the TCR library. It was American Thyroid Association guidelines that determined Graves' disease diagnosis. Trimming shortened V by 0 bases and J by 0 bases, and 8 bases separated the two germline ends. The CDR3 extends over 15 amino acids. Study-wide results and limits: Patients with persistent disease showed a bias toward TRBV28, TRBJ1-2 and TRBJ2-5. Clonotypes that were public and shared totalled 2,500 to 3,500 in persistent patients versus 800 to 1,000 in new patients.

This clonotype has at least ten counts. Its antigen is not identified. The TCR beta library used iRepertoire HTBI primers with Arm-PCR amplification of CDR3. MiXCR, run by TCRdb on the multiplex PCR reads, gives a single entry per CDR3 protein. The sample consists of 250,000 to 400,000 distinct CDR3 sequences, 15% to 20% of them appearing once. The sample was peripheral blood mononuclear cells (PBMCs), taken at new diagnosis, from a patient treated with antithyroid drugs. The V gene is TRBV12-3 or TRBV12-4, the J gene TRBJ2-5; D gene ambiguous. The receptor was isolated from a female donor with Graves disease. CDR3 in DNA: TGTGCCAGCAGTTTAGCTCCCAGGAACCAAGAGACCCAGTACTTC. It codes for CASSLAPRNQETQYF.